The 29 T cell receptor beta chains reported below all come from one sample, sequenced in a study of T-cell reconstitution after alpha-beta-depleted transplantation in children. Construction of the TCRbeta library involved unique molecular identifiers. TCRdb reprocessed the PCR reads with MiXCR, giving one entry per CDR3 protein. The data hold 750,000 to 950,000 distinct CDR3 sequences, with about 16% observed a single time. Sequences were derived from PBMCs, mostly from graft donor cells, sampled 360 days after TCRalphabeta/CD19-depleted stem cell transplant. Receptors were obtained from a male patient younger than 18 who had a stem cell transplant for acute lymphoblastic leukemia, so the T cells may come from the graft donor.

This clonotype was recorded many times. J is TRBJ2-4 and V is TRBV29-1; D could derive from TRBD1 or TRBD2 (5 bases each). The CDR3 has 13 amino acids. Germline CDR1 reads SQVTM; CDR2 reads ANQGSEA. The CDR3 nucleotides are TGCAGGTCTAAGAGGGGAGAAAGAAACATTCAGTACTTC. This translates into CRSKRGERNIQYF.

This clonotype came up a few times. The rearrangement joins TRBV10-2 to TRBJ2-4, with a weak D call TRBD1 (5 bases). The germline V gene has CDR1 WSHSY and CDR2 SAAADI. The CDR3 sequence is 14 residues long. The V end was cut by 10 bases, the J end by 3 bases, with 16 bases between. The CDR3 protein is CATDPGQVKNIQYF. The CDR3 DNA follows: TGCGCCACCGACCCAGGGCAGGTCAAAAACATTCAGTACTTC.

This chain joins TRBV9 and TRBJ2-5; D might be TRBD2 (6 bases). The ends were cut back, 0 bases at V and 3 bases at J, with 24 bases in the middle. The CDR3 length is 19 residues. CDR1 is SGDLS and CDR2 is YYNGEE in the germline V gene. The CDR3 coding sequence is TGTGCCAGCAGCGTAGGACCCGGCGGGACCTACTTCCAGAAAGAGACCCAGTACTTC. Residues: CASSVGPGGTYFQKETQYF.

The chain joins TRBV5-8 to TRBJ2-7; D gene ambiguous. Trimming cost V 3 bases and J 6 bases, with 4 bases left between them. Per the germline V gene, CDR1 is SGHTS and CDR2 is YDEGEE. CDR3 length equals 10 residues. The CDR3 spells CASSSSEQYF. CDR3 DNA sequence: TGTGCCAGCAGCTCAAGCGAGCAGTACTTC.

A few counts support this clonotype. V and J are TRBV5-1 and TRBJ2-7; 8 nucleotides match TRBD1. Germline assignment: CDR1 SGHRS and CDR2 YFSETQ. This CDR3 has 14 residues. J was trimmed by 5 bases and V by 0 bases; bases with no gene match: 4. The CDR3 spells CASSLVDREDEQYF. The CDR3 DNA follows: TGCGCCAGCAGCTTGGTGGACAGGGAGGACGAGCAGTACTTC.

The chain has TRBV12-5 and TRBJ1-1, with no clear D. The germline CDR1 and CDR2 sequences are LGHNT and FRNRAP. This CDR3 is built from 14 residues. V was shortened by 6 bases and J by 3 bases, with 14 bases between the two germline ends. CDR3 sequence: CASGRSMGDTEAFF. Written as DNA, the CDR3 is TGTGCTAGTGGCCGAAGCATGGGCGACACTGAAGCTTTCTTT.

The rearrangement links TRBV20-1 to TRBJ2-3, with D perhaps matching TRBD1 (5 bases). Trimming cost V 3 bases and J 2 bases, with 12 bases left between them. Germline CDR1 DFQATT, CDR2 SNEGSKA (reference sequence). This CDR3 comprises 14 residues. The CDR3 region is CSASSRTPTDTQYF. CDR3 nucleotide sequence: TGCAGTGCTAGCAGTAGGACACCCACAGATACGCAGTATTTT.

This clonotype was found a few times. One junction end disagrees with the germline gene, perhaps due to a read error. The chain links TRBV5-1 to TRBJ2-7; TRBD1 aligns across 8 bases. CDR1 SGHRS and CDR2 YFSETQ come from the germline V gene. The CDR3 loop spans 12 amino acids. CDR3 protein: CASSLDRTGIAF. CDR3 sequence (DNA): TGCGCCAGCAGCTTGGATAGGACAGGGATTGCCTTC.

The chain has TRBV4-2 and TRBJ1-5; D gene ambiguous. V dropped 1 base and J dropped 5 bases, with 12 bases sitting between them. The germline gives CDR1 LGHNA, CDR2 YNFKEQ. The CDR3 contains 15 residues. DNA of the CDR3: TGTGCCAGCAGCCAAGCGAGACGGGGTGATCAGCCCCAGCATTTT. Residues: CASSQARRGDQPQHF.

J is TRBJ2-3 and V is TRBV6-1, with D perhaps TRBD1 (6 bases). This CDR3 has 15 residues. CDR1 is MNHNS, CDR2 SASEGT, per germline. V gave up 7 bases and J gave up 4 bases, with 18 bases separating them. CDR3 loop: CASTDSGGWADTQYF. CDR3 DNA sequence: TGTGCCAGCACCGACTCTGGGGGCTGGGCAGATACGCAGTATTTT.

This chain links TRBV4-1 with TRBJ2-7; 9 bases agree with TRBD1. After removal of 3 bases from V and 3 bases from J, the junction contained 15 bases not matched to a gene. Germline V gene data show CDR1 as MGHRA and CDR2 as YSYEKL. The CDR3 length is 18 residues. The CDR3 region is CASSQTLPRQGVRYEQYF. CDR3 coding DNA: TGCGCCAGCAGCCAGACCCTACCTCGACAGGGGGTGCGCTACGAGCAGTACTTC.

This clonotype appeared a few times. This chain joins TRBV18 and TRBJ2-7; 9 nucleotides agree with TRBD1. With 0 bases clipped from V and 3 bases from J, the junction kept 3 bases outside the gene matches. This CDR3 contains 15 residues. From germline, CDR1 is KGHSH and CDR2 LQKENI. The CDR3: CASSPPGQGVYEQYF. Written as DNA, the CDR3 is TGTGCCAGCTCACCACCGGGACAGGGAGTCTACGAGCAGTACTTC.

The rearrangement links TRBV6-1 to TRBJ1-5; D is ambiguous. Germline loops: CDR1 MNHNS, CDR2 SASEGT. V lost 1 base to trimming and J lost 8 bases, with 12 bases between them. This CDR3 has 14 residues. CDR3: CASSEEARGEPQHF. The CDR3, as DNA: TGTGCCAGCAGTGAAGAGGCCCGGGGTGAGCCCCAGCATTTT.

In its sample, this clonotype was seen a few times. This chain links TRBV6-5 with TRBJ1-6; D possibly corresponds to TRBD1 (6 bases). This CDR3 region has 15 residues. The germline V gene has CDR1 MNHEY and CDR2 SVGAGI. Trimming stripped 2 bases from V and 7 bases from J, with 12 bases between. CDR3 loop: CASSYNGGENSPLHF. CDR3 in DNA: TGTGCCAGCAGTTACAATGGGGGCGAGAATTCACCCCTCCACTTT.

V gene TRBV19 combines with J gene TRBJ2-5, with 9 nucleotides matching TRBD2. Germline lookup yields CDR1 LNHDA and CDR2 SQIVND (reference sequence). The ends lost 7 bases at V and 3 bases at J; junction bases unmatched: 24. The CDR3 sequence is 20 residues long. In DNA, the CDR3 is TGTGCCAGTACCTCTCCACCGAGGCGGGAGGGTTGGACCACCAAAGAGACCCAGTACTTC. Its translation: CASTSPPRREGWTTKETQYF.

This clonotype showed up just a few times. The chain employs TRBV12-3 or TRBV12-4 and TRBJ1-3; D uncertain. V was clipped by 5 bases and J by 4 bases, with 12 bases between them. This CDR3 spans 14 amino acids. CDR3 coding DNA: TGTGCCAGCAGTCCCGCAACTTTAGGAAACACCATATATTTT. This sequence encodes CASSPATLGNTIYF.

The J gene is TRBJ2-3, the V gene TRBV11-2; 16 bases map to TRBD2. Germline V gives CDR1 SGHAT, CDR2 FQNNGV. Germline trimming cut 3 bases from V and 6 bases from J; bases unmatched to any gene: 6. CDR3 length: 17 amino acids. In DNA form, the CDR3 reads TGTGCCAGCAGCTTCGGGACTAGCGGGAGGGCCAAGGATACGCAGTATTTT. This translates into CASSFGTSGRAKDTQYF.

The chain uses TRBV20-1 and TRBJ2-5; TRBD1 matches 9 bases. Unmatched junction bases numbered 2, after V lost 5 bases and J lost 4 bases. Per the germline V gene, CDR1 is DFQATT and CDR2 is SNEGSKA (reference sequence). CDR3 size: 12 residues. This CDR3 is CSASTGGETQYF. CDR3 bases: TGCAGTGCTTCGACAGGGGGAGAGACCCAGTACTTC.

This clonotype was found once. V is TRBV19 and J is TRBJ2-7, with 7 bases fitting TRBD2. The CDR3 runs 14 residues. After removal of 4 bases from V and 3 bases from J, the junction contained 6 bases not matched to a gene. Germline CDR1 and CDR2: LNHDA and SQIVND (reference sequence). The CDR3 region has the DNA TGTGCCAGTAGTAGCGCGGGAGCAGACTACGAGCAGTACTTC. Protein sequence: CASSSAGADYEQYF.

This clonotype was observed a handful of times. The chain carries TRBV7-2 and TRBJ2-3; the D gene is possibly TRBD2 (6 bases). Trimming removed 1 base from V and 1 base from J, with 12 bases in between. This CDR3 comprises 16 residues. Germline CDR1 reads SGHTA; CDR2 reads FQGNSA. The CDR3 DNA sequence: TGTGCCAGCAGCTTAGAACGGAGGGGTGGCACAGATACGCAGTATTTT. Protein sequence: CASSLERRGGTDTQYF.

The chain has TRBV15 and TRBJ2-7, with TRBD2 identical over 10 bases. V was clipped by 0 bases and J by 6 bases; unmatched bases: 8. The CDR3 has 16 amino acids. Germline CDR1 reads LNHNV; CDR2 reads YYDKDF (reference sequence). CDR3 sequence: CATSRDTLAGVGEQYF. CDR3 DNA sequence: TGTGCCACCAGCAGAGATACGCTAGCGGGAGTCGGCGAGCAGTACTTC.

The sample holds many counts of this clonotype. The chain carries TRBV12-3 or TRBV12-4 and TRBJ1-6; D is uncertain. The CDR3 runs 15 residues. The V gene lost 0 bases and the J gene lost 5 bases, with 8 bases spanning the gap. This chain's CDR3 is CASSLAARNNSPLHF. CDR3 in DNA: TGTGCCAGCAGTTTAGCGGCACGGAATAATTCACCCCTCCACTTT.

Only a few counts were recorded for this clonotype. This chain links TRBV12-3 or TRBV12-4 with TRBJ1-2, with D uncertain. The germline V and J ends were trimmed by 7 bases and 1 base, with 7 bases remaining between them. The CDR3 is 12 amino acids. CDR3: CASTGLNYGYTF. The CDR3 coding sequence is TGTGCCAGCACCGGCCTTAACTATGGCTACACCTTC.

There are a few counts of this clonotype. The chain links TRBV12-3 or TRBV12-4 to TRBJ2-2; the D gene is possibly TRBD2 (6 bases). Trimming stripped 2 bases from V and 0 bases from J, with 10 bases between. The CDR3 extends over 16 amino acids. The CDR3 is CASSLLRTTNTGELFF. Here the CDR3 DNA reads TGTGCCAGCAGTTTACTGCGGACTACGAACACCGGGGAGCTGTTTTTT.

This clonotype was seen only a few times. V is TRBV20-1 and J is TRBJ2-2; D is uncertain. The V end was cut by 4 bases, the J end by 0 bases, with 6 bases between. The length of the CDR3 is 13 residues. Looked up from germline, CDR1 is DFQATT and CDR2 is SNEGSKA (reference sequence). Here the CDR3 reads CSANGANTGELFF. CDR3 bases: TGCAGTGCTAACGGCGCGAACACCGGGGAGCTGTTTTTT.

The J gene is TRBJ1-1, the V gene TRBV28; D gene unclear. The CDR3 length is 10 residues. V was pared by 5 bases and J by 6 bases, with 4 bases between. The germline V gene encodes CDR1 MDHEN and CDR2 SYDVKM. CDR3 sequence reads: CASSRSEAFF. CDR3 in DNA: TGTGCCAGCAGTCGTTCTGAAGCTTTCTTT.

Concerning this clonotype: At one boundary the junction diverges from the germline segment, which might be a read error. The V and J genes are TRBV3-1 and TRBJ2-7, with TRBD2 identical over 14 bases. Germline values: CDR1 LGHDT, CDR2 YNNKEL (reference sequence). The length of the CDR3 is 18 residues. In DNA, the CDR3 is TGTACCAGCAGCCAACACTACGGGACTAGCGGGAGCTCCTACGAGCAGTACTTC. It translates to CTSSQHYGTSGSSYEQYF.

This clonotype was counted a few times. The V call is TRBV20-1, the J call TRBJ2-3; TRBD1 aligns across 10 bases. The CDR3 contains 19 residues. Per the germline V gene, CDR1 is DFQATT and CDR2 is SNEGSKA (reference sequence). J lost 1 base, V lost 0 bases, and 13 bases had no gene match. Here the CDR3 DNA reads TGCAGTGCTAGAGATGCGGACCGACAGGGGGCCCTACGCACAGATACGCAGTATTTT. It yields the protein CSARDADRQGALRTDTQYF.

The chain carries TRBV7-6 and TRBJ1-6; possibly TRBD1 for D (5 bases). Trimming cost V 0 bases and J 6 bases, with 9 bases left between them. The CDR3 sequence is 15 residues long. The germline CDR1 and CDR2 sequences are SGHVS and FNYEAQ. This chain's CDR3 is CASSLAEDSNSPLHF. The CDR3 DNA follows: TGTGCCAGCAGCTTAGCAGAAGACAGTAATTCACCCCTCCACTTT. Looking up the rest from reference TRBV7-6 and TRBJ1-6 gives the full variable domain: GAGVSQSPRYKVTKRGQDVALRCDPISGHVSLYWYRQALGQGPEFLTYFNYEAQQDKSGLPNDRFSAERPEGSISTLTIQRTEQRDSAMYRCASSLAEDSNSPLHFGNGTRLTVT.